This T cell receptor (beta chain) appears in the sequencing data of a study of T cells in Graves' hyperthyroidism and ophthalmopathy. Amplification yielded TCR beta CDR3 regions, with RNA transcripts as the source. An initial round of RT-PCR targeting the TCR CDR3 relied on the HTBI primer set. Via MiXCR, TCRdb re-called the multiplex PCR reads, giving one row per CDR3 protein. The sample carries over 400,000 distinct CDR3 sequences, around a fifth recorded once. The CDR3 spans 14 residues. Per the germline V gene, CDR1 is MDHEN and CDR2 is SYDVKM. Trimming cost V 5 bases and J 0 bases, with 10 bases left between them. This clonotype occurred a few times.

The genes are TRBV28 and TRBJ2-5; D is undetermined. The material sequenced was blood. This receptor was identified in a woman in her seventies with Graves' ophthalmopathy. DNA for the CDR3: TGTGCCAGCAGTCACCACCAGTACCAAGAGACCCAGTACTTC. The encoded protein is CASSHHQYQETQYF.